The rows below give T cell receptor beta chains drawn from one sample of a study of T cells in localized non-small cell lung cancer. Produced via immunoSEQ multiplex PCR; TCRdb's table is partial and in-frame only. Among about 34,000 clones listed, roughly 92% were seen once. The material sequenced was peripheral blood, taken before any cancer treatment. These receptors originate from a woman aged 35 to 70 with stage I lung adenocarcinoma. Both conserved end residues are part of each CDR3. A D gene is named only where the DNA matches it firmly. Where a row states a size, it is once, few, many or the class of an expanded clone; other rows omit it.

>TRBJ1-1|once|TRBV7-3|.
CASSLVRAKNTEAFF
TGTGCCAGCAGCCTCGTGCGGGCAAAGAACACTGAAGCTTTCTTT
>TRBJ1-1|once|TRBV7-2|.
CASLRGAVDTEAFF
TGTGCCAGCTTGAGGGGGGCGGTTGACACTGAAGCTTTCTTT
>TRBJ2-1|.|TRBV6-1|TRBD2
CASSEQGGRAGDEQFF
TGTGCCAGCAGTGAGCAGGGCGGGAGGGCAGGAGATGAGCAGTTCTTC
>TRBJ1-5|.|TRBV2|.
CASRPRFSNQPQHF
TGTGCCAGCAGGCCGCGCTTTAGCAATCAGCCCCAGCATTTT
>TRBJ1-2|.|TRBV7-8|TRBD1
CASSLSGTGGYGYTF
TGTGCCAGCAGCCTTTCCGGGACAGGAGGCTATGGCTACACCTTC
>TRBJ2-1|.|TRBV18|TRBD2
CASSPLAGRSYNEQFF
TGTGCCAGCTCACCACTAGCGGGACGGTCCTACAATGAGCAGTTCTTC
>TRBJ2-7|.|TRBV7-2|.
CASSLAGGSSYEQYF
TGTGCCAGCAGCTTAGCAGGCGGTAGCTCCTACGAGCAGTACTTC
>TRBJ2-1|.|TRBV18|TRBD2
CASSPLSGGSNEQFF
TGTGCCAGCTCACCACTCAGCGGGGGGTCGAATGAGCAGTTCTTC
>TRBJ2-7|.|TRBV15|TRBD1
CATSSHIWDRDYEQYF
TGTGCCACCAGCTCCCATATATGGGACAGGGATTACGAGCAGTACTTC
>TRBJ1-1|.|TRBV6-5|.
CASSYRGAQTEAFF
TGTGCCAGCAGTTACCGAGGGGCGCAAACTGAAGCTTTCTTT
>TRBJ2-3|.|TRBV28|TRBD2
CASPPGGGASTDTQYF
TGTGCCAGCCCCCCCGGCGGGGGGGCTAGCACAGATACGCAGTATTTT
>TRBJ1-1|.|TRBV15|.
CATSRRAQNTEAFF
TGTGCCACCAGCAGGCGGGCGCAGAACACTGAAGCTTTCTTT
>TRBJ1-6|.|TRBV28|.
CASRFVGGSPLHF
TGTGCCAGCAGATTCGTGGGGGGTTCACCCCTCCACTTT
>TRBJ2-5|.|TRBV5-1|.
CASSLDGGQGQETQYF
TGCGCCAGCAGCTTGGACGGCGGTCAGGGCCAAGAGACCCAGTACTTC
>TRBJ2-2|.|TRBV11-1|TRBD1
CASSWTTGQPGELFF
TGTGCCAGCAGCTGGACGACAGGGCAACCCGGGGAGCTGTTTTTT
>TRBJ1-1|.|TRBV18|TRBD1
CASSPLDRGAEAFF
TGTGCCAGCTCACCCCTGGACAGGGGGGCTGAAGCTTTCTTT
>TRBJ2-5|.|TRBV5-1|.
CASSLYLADETQYF
TGCGCCAGCAGCTTGTATCTCGCGGACGAGACCCAGTACTTC
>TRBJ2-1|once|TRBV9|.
CASSVDDSSYNEQFF
TGTGCCAGCAGCGTCGATGATAGCTCCTACAATGAGCAGTTCTTC
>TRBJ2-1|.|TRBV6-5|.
CASSPSRLRDEQFF
TGTGCCAGCAGTCCATCCCGTTTACGGGATGAGCAGTTCTTC
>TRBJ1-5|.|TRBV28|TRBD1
CASRPPGQAYFSQPQHF
TGTGCCAGCAGACCACCGGGACAGGCCTATTTCAGTCAGCCCCAGCATTTT
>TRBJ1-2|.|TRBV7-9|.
CASSFSDGRGYTF
TGTGCCAGCAGCTTTTCAGACGGACGCGGCTACACCTTC
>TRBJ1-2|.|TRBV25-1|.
CASSENDRGYTF
TGTGCCAGCAGTGAAAACGACAGGGGCTACACCTTC
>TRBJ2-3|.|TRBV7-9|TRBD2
CASSLEGLAGVGQDTQYF
TGTGCCAGCAGCTTAGAAGGACTAGCGGGAGTGGGGCAAGATACGCAGTATTTT